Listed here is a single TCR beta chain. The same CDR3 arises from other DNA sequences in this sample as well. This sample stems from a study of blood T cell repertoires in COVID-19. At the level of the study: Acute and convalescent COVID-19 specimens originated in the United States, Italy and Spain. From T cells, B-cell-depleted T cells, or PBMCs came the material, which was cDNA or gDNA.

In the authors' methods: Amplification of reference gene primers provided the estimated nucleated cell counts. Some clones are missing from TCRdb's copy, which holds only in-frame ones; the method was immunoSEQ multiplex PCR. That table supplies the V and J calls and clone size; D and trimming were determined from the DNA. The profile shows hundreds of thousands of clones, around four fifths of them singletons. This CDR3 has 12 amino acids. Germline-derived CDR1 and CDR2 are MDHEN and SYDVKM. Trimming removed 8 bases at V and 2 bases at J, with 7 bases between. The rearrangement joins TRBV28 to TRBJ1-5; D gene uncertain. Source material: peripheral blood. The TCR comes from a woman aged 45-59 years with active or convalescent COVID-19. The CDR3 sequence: CASVTGNQPQHF. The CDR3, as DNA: TGTGCCAGCGTAACAGGCAATCAGCCCCAGCATTTT. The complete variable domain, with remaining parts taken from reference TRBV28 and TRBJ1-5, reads DVKVTQSSRYLVKRTGEKVFLECVQDMDHENMFWYRQDPGLGLRLIYFSYDVKMKEKGDIPEGYSVSREKKERFSLILESASTNQTSMYLCASVTGNQPQHFGDGTRLSIL.